The 24 T cell receptor beta chains reported below all come from one sample, sequenced in a study of immune aging and cytomegalovirus after organ transplant (dated by TCRdb to 2020 to 2023). The library relied on single-cell sequencing. The sequencing machine was an Illumina NovaSeq 6000. The BD Rhapsody Targeted mRNA and AbSeq Reagent Kit, in a microwell format, was used for cell capture and library preparation. TCRdb's own reprocessing of the public reads used fastp at Q25 and MiXCR and kept productive beta chains. One record per CDR3 amino acid sequence lists the most common genes and DNA. For this sample there are around 21,000 distinct CDR3 sequences; about a third appear just once. The top ten constitute about 25% of the sample. The antigens for these receptors are not known. Interpreted using the paper, the time point label stands for: five sample-tagged time points from pre-transplant (day -1) to day 368 post-transplant, pooled.

The input for sequencing was CMV peptide-activated CD4+ and CD8+ T cells sorted from blood, taken at five time points, pooled. The sample's cell subset or site label is to be understood as: sorted CD8+CD137+ and CD4+CD154+ T cells after roughly 12 h CMV IE-1 peptide stimulation. The receptors here all came from a female donor who had a heart transplant and CMV viremia.

Comments on this clonotype: A read error may account for a junction end that differs from germline. The gene calls are TRBV15 and TRBJ1-1, with 10 bases that match TRBD1. This CDR3 region has 17 residues. The germline CDR1 and CDR2 sequences are LNHNV and YYDKDF (reference sequence). CDR3 residues: CATSRDRGPWGNTEAIF. DNA for the CDR3: TGTGCCACCAGCCGCGACAGGGGGCCTTGGGGGAACACTGAGGCTATCTTT. Complete variable domain (other parts from reference TRBV15 and TRBJ1-1): DAMVIQNPRYQVTQFGKPVTLSCSQTLNHNVMYWYQQKSSQAPKLLFHYYDKDFNNEADTPDNFQSRRPNTSFCFLDIRSPGLGDTAMYLCATSRDRGPWGNTEAIFGQGTRLTVV.

As to this clonotype: Because it lacks the conserved phenylalanine or tryptophan at the end, this CDR3 is likely a read error. This chain joins TRBV4-3 and TRBJ2-7; TRBD2 is a possible D gene (8 bases). Trimming shortened V by 1 base and J by 5 bases, and 21 bases separated the two germline ends. CDR1 LGHNA and CDR2 YSLEER come from the germline V gene. This CDR3 comprises 17 residues. The CDR3 here is CASSQAGGSSGFHEQYL. The CDR3 nucleotides are TGCGCCAGCAGCCAAGCAGGGGGGTCTAGCGGGTTCCACGAGCAGTACCTC.

This clonotype appeared once. Mismatch with germline at one junction end may stem from a read error. The chain combines TRBV6-1 with TRBJ2-7; 9 bases are shared with TRBD2. Germline V gives CDR1 MNHNS, CDR2 SASEGT. The CDR3 contains 13 residues. DNA for the CDR3: TGTGCCAGCAGTGTAGGTCTAGCGGGACATCAGTGCTTC. This translates into CASSVGLAGHQCF.

The chain couples TRBV6-1 to TRBJ2-7, with D perhaps given as TRBD1 or TRBD2 (5 bases each). The V end lost 1 base, the J end lost 3 bases, and 10 bases lay between the germline ends. This CDR3 has 14 amino acids. In germline, CDR1 is MNHNS, CDR2 SASEGT. CDR3 region: CASSEGGPNYEQYF. DNA of the CDR3: TGTGCCAGCAGTGAAGGGGGACCGAACTACGAGCAGTACTTC.

This clonotype came up once. A much larger clone differs from this one at a single base, so this may be a read error. This chain uses TRBV12-3 or TRBV12-4 with TRBJ2-6; TRBD1 or TRBD2 may be the D gene (6 bases each). The CDR3 is made up of 18 amino acids. The CDR3 reads CVSSFNSGGGPGANVLTF. In DNA, the CDR3 is TGTGTCAGCAGTTTTAATTCCGGGGGCGGGCCTGGGGCCAACGTCCTGACTTTC.

The chain recombines TRBV10-3 with TRBJ1-1; perhaps TRBD1 as D (6 bases). The germline CDR1 and CDR2 sequences are ENHRY and SYGVKD. CDR3 length: 17 amino acids. V was shortened by 6 bases and J by 4 bases, with 24 bases between the two germline ends. Here the CDR3 reads CAISPNGGLEVGTEAFF. As DNA, the CDR3 is TGTGCCATCAGCCCCAATGGGGGGCTAGAGGTGGGCACTGAAGCTTTCTTT.

This clonotype was counted only a few times. V gene TRBV4-1 combines with J gene TRBJ2-3; 10 bases fit TRBD1. This CDR3 region has 14 residues. Germline assignment: CDR1 MGHRA and CDR2 YSYEKL. V shed 8 bases and J 3 bases; nucleotides not matched to a gene: 5. The chain's CDR3 is CASSGTGVTDTQYF. CDR3 coding DNA: TGCGCCAGCTCCGGGACAGGGGTTACAGATACGCAGTATTTT.

This chain uses TRBV5-1 with TRBJ2-1; D possibly corresponds to TRBD2 (7 bases). The CDR3 totals 15 residues. The germline V and J ends were trimmed by 9 bases and 0 bases, with 16 bases remaining between them. Germline CDR1 is SGHRS and CDR2 is YFSETQ. The CDR3 nucleotides are TGCGCCACCCGGGGGGCAGTTTCCTCCTACAATGAGCAGTTCTTC. Protein product: CATRGAVSSYNEQFF. Full variable domain (missing parts from reference TRBV5-1 and TRBJ2-1): KAGVTQTPRYLIKTRGQQVTLSCSPISGHRSVSWYQQTPGQGLQFLFEYFSETQRNKGNFPGRFSGRQFSNSRSEMNVSTLELGDSALYLCATRGAVSSYNEQFFGPGTRLTVL.

This clonotype was counted only a few times. The chain joins TRBV11-3 to TRBJ2-1; 11 positions agree with TRBD2. The CDR3 runs to 15 residues. The V and J ends lost 5 bases and 4 bases, in that order; junction bases with no gene match: 4. CDR1 SGHNT and CDR2 YENEEA come from the germline V gene. The DNA for the CDR3 is TGTGCCAGCAGCCCCCGACTAGCGGGGTACAATGAGCAGTTCTTC. Its translation: CASSPRLAGYNEQFF.

With respect to this clonotype: Germline and junction disagree at one end, which may indicate a read error. The chain carries TRBV12-3 or TRBV12-4 and TRBJ2-1, with TRBD1 identical over 7 bases. The CDR3 consists of 15 residues. The CDR3 reads CASSPRDSSYNERFF. CDR3 DNA: TGTGCCAGCAGTCCTCGGGACAGCTCCTACAATGAGCGGTTCTTC.

The chain has TRBV4-3 and TRBJ1-2, with a weak D call TRBD1 (5 bases). CDR1 is LGHNA and CDR2 is YSLEER in the germline V gene. Trimming removed 4 bases at V and 2 bases at J, with 11 bases between. This CDR3 spans 14 amino acids. This CDR3 reads CASSPRDGNYGYTF. The CDR3 DNA reads as TGCGCCAGCAGCCCCCGGGACGGGAACTATGGCTACACCTTC.

Notes on this clonotype: Here the CDR3 omits its conserved ending phenylalanine or tryptophan, so a read error is the likely source. V gene TRBV19 combines with J gene TRBJ1-6, with a possible D match to TRBD1 (5 bases). Germline V gene sequence: CDR1 LNHDA, CDR2 SQIVND (reference sequence). The CDR3 consists of 15 residues. CDR3 protein: CASTDSPGQPSPLHL. The CDR3, as DNA: TGTGCCAGTACTGACAGTCCGGGTCAACCTTCACCTCTCCACCTT.

This clonotype was recorded many times. The CDR3 DNA reads TGTGCCAGTAGTATCAGTTATGAGGGCAGGGAGCTGTTTTTT. The encoded protein is CASSISYEGRELFF. The chain employs TRBV19 and TRBJ2-2, with D possibly matching TRBD2 (5 bases). Trimming took 3 bases from V and 9 from J, leaving 14 bases between them. Germline V gene data show CDR1 as LNHDA and CDR2 as SQIVND (reference sequence). This CDR3 has 14 amino acids.

This clonotype is categorized as medium-sized. This chain joins TRBV24-1 and TRBJ2-7; D is perhaps TRBD2 (6 bases). The germline gives CDR1 KGHDR, CDR2 SFDVKD. CDR3 length equals 14 residues. Deletions cut 5 bases from V and 1 base from J, with 11 bases between. CDR3 amino acids: CATSVGGASYEQYF. The CDR3 DNA reads as TGTGCCACCAGTGTCGGCGGGGCTTCCTACGAGCAGTACTTC.

Details on this clonotype: An end of the junction does not agree with germline; a read error may underlie this. The chain couples TRBV6-2 or TRBV6-3 to TRBJ1-1, with D maybe TRBD1 (6 bases). Germline lookup yields CDR1 MNHEY and CDR2 SVGEGT. The CDR3 extends over 14 amino acids. The CDR3 nucleotides are TGTGCCACCAGTTACATCCCGGGGGCTCCTGAAGCTTTCTTT. This codes for CATSYIPGAPEAFF.

The chain joins TRBV30 to TRBJ2-2; D is possibly TRBD2 (6 bases). V lost 2 bases and J 6 bases, leaving 13 bases between the germline ends. The CDR3 spans 14 residues. Germline V gene data show CDR1 as GTSNPN and CDR2 as SVGIG (reference sequence). CDR3 sequence reads: CAWSPPGTPGELFF. As DNA, the CDR3 is TGTGCCTGGAGTCCGCCCGGGACTCCCGGGGAGCTGTTTTTT.

In its sample, this clonotype was seen once. The junction and the germline gene differ at one end; a read error may be behind it. This chain connects TRBV4-2 to TRBJ2-7, with 8 bases matching TRBD2. Germline V gene sequence: CDR1 LGHNA, CDR2 YNFKEQ. The CDR3 loop spans 13 amino acids. The CDR3 region is CASSHQRENERYF. CDR3 coding DNA: TGTGCCAGCAGCCACCAGCGGGAGAACGAGCGGTACTTC.

This clonotype was seen more than once but under ten times. CDR3 sequence: CASTRLGTEAFF. CDR3 in DNA: TGTGCCAGCACCCGACTGGGCACTGAAGCTTTCTTT. The genes are TRBV12-3 or TRBV12-4 and TRBJ1-1, with D unclear. The CDR3 has 12 amino acids. V shed 7 bases and J shed 4 bases, with 10 bases lying between them.

In its sample, this clonotype was seen a few times. The rearrangement links TRBV19 to TRBJ2-2; D is unclear. This CDR3 is built from 14 residues. Germline V gives CDR1 LNHDA, CDR2 SQIVND (reference sequence). Trimming cost V 5 bases and J 5 bases, with 12 bases left between them. CDR3 protein: CASSPRGTTGELFF. In DNA, the CDR3 is TGTGCCAGTAGTCCCCGAGGAACGACCGGGGAGCTGTTTTTT.

The gene calls are TRBV18 and TRBJ2-1, with TRBD1 identical over 7 bases. J was trimmed by 8 bases and V by 3 bases; bases with no gene match: 7. Germline CDR1 reads KGHSH; CDR2 reads LQKENI. This CDR3 is built from 14 residues. The CDR3 DNA is TGTGCCAGCTCACCCCGACAGGGTGGGGATGAGCAGTTCTTC. Translated: CASSPRQGGDEQFF. Full variable domain (rest looked up from reference TRBV18 and TRBJ2-1): NAGVMQNPRHLVRRRGQEARLRCSPMKGHSHVYWYRQLPEEGLKFMVYLQKENIIDESGMPKERFSAEFPKEGPSILRIQQVVRGDSAAYFCASSPRQGGDEQFFGPGTRLTVL.

In its sample, this clonotype is medium-sized. V gene TRBV28 combines with J gene TRBJ2-2; 10 nucleotides match TRBD2. V was clipped by 7 bases and J by 4 bases; unmatched bases: 6. The CDR3 extends over 15 amino acids. Germline CDR1 MDHEN, CDR2 SYDVKM. CDR3 sequence reads: CASTPGLAITGELFF. The CDR3, as DNA: TGTGCCAGCACCCCGGGACTAGCGATCACCGGGGAGCTGTTTTTT. The full variable domain, in which reference TRBV28 and TRBJ2-2 provide the parts outside the CDR3, is DVKVTQSSRYLVKRTGEKVFLECVQDMDHENMFWYRQDPGLGLRLIYFSYDVKMKEKGDIPEGYSVSREKKERFSLILESASTNQTSMYLCASTPGLAITGELFFGEGSRLTVL.

This clonotype was recorded at least ten times. J is TRBJ1-4 and V is TRBV4-1, with a tentative D call TRBD1 (5 bases). The CDR3 loop spans 13 amino acids. V lost 4 bases and J lost 6, with 9 bases in between. Germline V gives CDR1 MGHRA, CDR2 YSYEKL. CDR3 protein: CASSRRADEKLFF. CDR3 bases: TGCGCCAGCAGCCGCAGGGCGGATGAAAAACTGTTTTTT.

This chain links TRBV19 with TRBJ2-7; D tentatively fits TRBD1 or TRBD2 (5 bases each). CDR1 is LNHDA and CDR2 is SQIVND in the germline V gene (reference sequence). The germline V and J ends were trimmed by 5 bases and 3 bases, with 14 bases remaining between them. This CDR3 region has 14 residues. This CDR3 is CASSSGTRDYEQYF. In DNA form, the CDR3 reads TGTGCCAGTAGTTCGGGGACGCGAGACTACGAGCAGTACTTC.

The chain recombines TRBV27 with TRBJ1-5; maybe TRBD1 (5 bases). The CDR3 covers 19 residues. Trimming pared 5 bases from V and 7 bases from J, leaving 30 bases between. Looked up from germline, CDR1 is MNHEY and CDR2 is SMNVEV (reference sequence). CDR3 sequence: CASSPIQGARRGFGQPQHF. The CDR3 nucleotides read TGTGCCAGCAGTCCGATCCAAGGGGCCCGGAGAGGGTTCGGGCAGCCCCAGCATTTT.